The source of this T cell receptor (beta chain) is a study of T cell responses to AZD1222 COVID-19 vaccine. Study observations and caveats: Vaccine-related CD4 TCRs covered spike, predominating at 160-218 and 743-854. Only a handful of people who got AZD1222 tested seropositive at baseline.

To note about this clone: Its cognate antigen is unknown.

Clones were sequenced by immunoSEQ multiplex PCR, and TCRdb holds only the in-frame ones, with some missing. The data hold roughly 200,000 clones, with approximately 89% observed a single time. The CDR3 is 14 residues long. Germline V gene data show CDR1 as SGHTS and CDR2 as YDEGEE. Trimming took off 0 bases at V and 7 bases at J, with 11 bases between the two ends. The rearrangement joins TRBV5-8 to TRBJ2-1, with a weak D call TRBD2 (5 bases). Source: peripheral blood, taken 28 days after the second AZD1222 dose. The sequence derives from an adult who received the AZD1222 COVID-19 vaccine. In DNA form, the CDR3 reads TGTGCCAGCAGCTTGGGGCGGGTCCAAAATGAGCAGTTCTTC. Amino acids: CASSLGRVQNEQFF. Based on the CDR3 plus reference TRBV5-8 and TRBJ2-1, the full variable domain is EAGVTQSPTHLIKTRGQQATLRCSPISGHTSVYWYQQALGLGLQFLLWYDEGEERNRGNFPPRFSGRQFPNYSSELNVNALELEDSALYLCASSLGRVQNEQFFGPGTRLTVL.